Presented here are 10 T cell receptor beta chains from one specimen sequenced in a study of Ad26.COV2.S vaccination and SARS-CoV-2 variants. The sample's treatment: about 20 received Ad26.COV2.S at low or high dose, single or two shots; 5 received placebo; per-sample allocation not given. Specimens were obtained on day 63 following the first vaccine or placebo injection. The repertoire was sequenced with immunoSEQ multiplex PCR; TCRdb's copy has only in-frame clones and lacks some. This sample has hundreds of thousands of clones, with 85% to 90% found just once. This material consisted of peripheral blood, taken in a trial of Ad26.COV2.S vaccine versus placebo. Every receptor here comes from a person aged 18-65 years who received the Ad26.COV2.S COVID-19 vaccine or a placebo.

This chain joins TRBV29-1 and TRBJ2-7; TRBD2 aligns across 9 bases. J gave up 5 bases and V 1 base, and 9 bases lay outside the gene matches. In germline, CDR1 is SQVTM, CDR2 ANQGSEA. CDR3 size: 15 residues. The CDR3 reads CSVEAVSGGINEQYF. CDR3 in DNA: TGCAGCGTTGAAGCCGTAAGCGGGGGGATCAACGAGCAGTACTTC.

This sequence joins TRBV27 and TRBJ2-7; 10 bases align to TRBD1. V shed 3 bases, J shed 7 bases, and the junction held 9 bases outside the gene matches. Germline values: CDR1 MNHEY, CDR2 SMNVEV (reference sequence). The CDR3 totals 15 residues. For the CDR3, the DNA is TGTGCCAGCAGTTTCGACAGGGGGCGCCCTGGTGAGCAGTACTTC. Amino acid sequence: CASSFDRGRPGEQYF.

The chain carries TRBV10-3 and TRBJ2-5; 12 positions match TRBD1. Per germline, CDR1 ENHRY and CDR2 SYGVKD. J lost 5 bases, V lost 6 bases, and 7 bases had no gene match. The CDR3 extends over 15 amino acids. This chain's CDR3 is CAIRGQGAARETQYF. The CDR3 DNA follows: TGTGCCATCAGGGGACAGGGGGCTGCTAGGGAGACCCAGTACTTC.

The chain recombines TRBV13 with TRBJ2-7; D gene ambiguous. The length of the CDR3 is 16 residues. CDR1 and CDR2 (germline): PRHDT, FYEKMQ (reference sequence). The V end was cut by 5 bases, the J end by 3 bases, with 20 bases between. CDR3 nucleotide sequence: TGTGCCAGCAGCCTCTCATTGGATGCCGAGGACTACGAGCAGTACGTC. Protein product: CASSLSLDAEDYEQYV.

CDR3 coding DNA: TGTGCCAGCAGCCCGAGAAGCAATCAGCCCCAGCATTTT. This gives the protein CASSPRSNQPQHF. The chain joins TRBV7-2 to TRBJ1-5; D unresolved. This CDR3 has 13 amino acids. CDR1 SGHTA and CDR2 FQGNSA come from the germline V gene. Trimming shortened V by 5 bases and J by 1 base, and 6 bases separated the two germline ends.

CDR3 nucleotides: TGCGCCAGCAGTCAGGGATCGGGGGCTACTAATGAAAAACTGTTTTTT. Translation gives CASSQGSGATNEKLFF. The chain is built from TRBV23-1 and TRBJ1-4; TRBD1 is a possible D gene (6 bases). TRBV23-1 is identified as an open reading frame with a role that is uncertain. V was cut by 3 bases and J by 2 bases, with 13 bases left in between. There are 16 residues in the CDR3.

This rearrangement joins TRBV18 to TRBJ1-1; 8 bases fit TRBD1. Germline V gene sequence: CDR1 KGHSH, CDR2 LQKENI. The V and J ends lost 4 bases and 7 bases, in that order; junction bases with no gene match: 8. There are 14 residues in the CDR3. The CDR3 sequence is CASSLIQGEVEAFF. The CDR3 DNA reads TGTGCCAGCTCACTGATACAGGGGGAGGTTGAAGCTTTCTTT.

The chain links TRBV5-1 to TRBJ2-7; TRBD2 aligns across 10 bases. The CDR3 runs to 16 residues. The germline gives CDR1 SGHRS, CDR2 YFSETQ. V was clipped by 1 base and J by 3 bases; unmatched bases: 7. Written as DNA, the CDR3 is TGCGCCAGCAGCTTGTTTCGAGCGGGAGGGATCTACGAGCAGTACGTC. Encoded protein: CASSLFRAGGIYEQYV.

The genes are TRBV5-1 and TRBJ1-2; the match to TRBD1 covers 7 bases. The CDR3 extends over 15 amino acids. Germline assignment: CDR1 SGHRS and CDR2 YFSETQ. V shed 7 bases and J 4 bases; nucleotides not matched to a gene: 13. CDR3: CASRPDRVRIYGYTF. CDR3 nucleotide sequence: TGCGCCAGCCGACCCGACAGGGTCCGAATCTATGGCTACACCTTC.

V is TRBV10-3 and J is TRBJ2-7; D gene uncertain. This CDR3 is 14 amino acids long. Looked up from germline, CDR1 is ENHRY and CDR2 is SYGVKD. The V end was cut by 6 bases, the J end by 0 bases, with 12 bases between. Here the CDR3 DNA reads TGTGCCATCAGCTCATCGGACGGCTCCTACGAGCAGTACGTC. Amino acids: CAISSSDGSYEQYV.